Listed below are T cell receptor beta chains from one sample, sequenced in a study of cytomegalovirus exposure and HLA in healthy donors. Clones were sequenced by immunoSEQ multiplex PCR, and TCRdb holds only the in-frame ones, with some missing. The sample yields 110,000 or so clones, roughly four fifths seen once. Sample: PBMCs. Receptors originate from a man between 40 and 49 years old in good health and CMV-seronegative. The conserved cysteine and the conserved F or W are not part of the CDR3 here. Fields, in order: V gene, CDR3 protein.

TRBV5-6,ASSLPRIREQY
TRBV6-4,ASSDETSGTGANVLT
TRBV27,ASSFQSDTQY
TRBV6-1,ASRSGGISQGEQY
TRBV18,ASSPFGNEQF
TRBV29-1,SVGGQDYEQY
TRBV28,ASGPVVDQVRDRPDYGYT
TRBV27,ASSRNRADEQF
TRBV7-2,ASSFLAGRTDTQY
TRBV30,AWGAQGSPGNTIY
TRBV5-1,ASSLGNYEQY
TRBV5-1,ASSALGGTVANTEAF
TRBV5-1,ASSMEGGAGANVLT